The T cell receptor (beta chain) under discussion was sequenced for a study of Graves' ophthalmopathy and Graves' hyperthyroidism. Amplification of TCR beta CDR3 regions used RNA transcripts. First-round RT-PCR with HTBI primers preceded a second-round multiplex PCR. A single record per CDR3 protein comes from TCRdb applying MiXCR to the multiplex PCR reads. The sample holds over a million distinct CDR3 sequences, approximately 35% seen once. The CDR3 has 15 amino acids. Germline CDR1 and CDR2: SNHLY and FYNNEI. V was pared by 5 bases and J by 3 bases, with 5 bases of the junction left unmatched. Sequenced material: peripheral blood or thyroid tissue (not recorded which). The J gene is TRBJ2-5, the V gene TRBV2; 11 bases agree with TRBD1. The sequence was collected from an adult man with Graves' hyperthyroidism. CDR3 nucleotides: TGTGCCAGCAGTAGGGGACAGGGGGTCAAAGAGACCCAGTACTTC. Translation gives CASSRGQGVKETQYF.